Sequencing of this T cell receptor (beta chain) was carried out in a study of blood T cell repertoires in COVID-19 (dated by TCRdb to the early 2020s). In terms of the full investigation: Samples covering the acute and convalescent phases of COVID-19 were provided by collaborators in the United States, Italy and Spain. The prospective study material was composed of cDNA or gDNA derived from T cells, B-cell-depleted T cells, or PBMCs. HLA class I and class II types, where available, came from metadata supplied by the sample provider rather than from assay-based typing. Deeply sampled blood TCRbeta repertoires from subjects exposed to, actively infected with, or recovered from COVID-19 were included in the dataset. A freely available public database, intended as a resource for researchers studying the immune response to SARS-CoV-2, is where the repertoires were released. A de-identified subject ID, COVID-19 status, age in years and sex were almost always included in the sample metadata. The samples were drawn from the first 160 participants of the ongoing ImmuneRACE study and from under 1,500 subjects provided by 6 global collaborators. The full study reports these points: The quantity of clinical and demographic metadata differed by source and by participant and was supplied without curation.

TCRbeta CDR3 regions were amplified from genomic DNA by means of the immunoSEQ Assay, a bias-controlled multiplex PCR. In the authors' own workflow: Within the assay, amplification of reference gene primers was used to estimate how many nucleated cells each sample contained. To quantify the absolute abundance of each unique TCRbeta CDR3 rearrangement, sequence reads were collapsed and filtered. For each sample, productive Simpson clonality was calculated as the square root of Simpson's diversity index across productive rearrangements. TCRdb retrieved this table from immuneACCESS and kept in-frame rearrangements only. Not all clones are present; in checked studies, unresolved V genes account for under half, and no reason is known for the remainder. Clone size and V and J calls were adopted from that table, with D and trimming inferred from the DNA. The sample records more than 150,000 clones, roughly nine tenths of which are singletons. About 7% of the sample goes to the ten largest clones.

About this clone itself: Its specific antigen is unknown. No much larger clonotype is one base removed from it; base qualities were not supplied.

Enrolling through a virtual design, the prospective study's participants ranged in age from roughly 18 to 95 years and lived across about two dozen United States geographic areas. Cohort assignment in the prospective study relied on participant-reported clinical history from a screening survey and a study questionnaire. ImmuneRACE Cohort 3 recovered participants were defined by two consecutive negative NP/OP PCR tests, healthcare professional clearance, or symptom resolution. Each participant in the prospective study had whole blood, serum and a nasopharyngeal or oropharyngeal swab collected by mobile phlebotomists. Over a roughly 2-month period, participants in the prospective study had the option of providing additional blood draws and questionnaires. Prospective study blood samples were shipped either frozen or at room temperature before DNA extraction. The material sequenced was PBMCs or T cells enriched from blood (not recorded which). The clonotype originates from a woman between 45 and 65 years old who had recovered from COVID-19.

The nucleotide sequence reads as follows: TGCAGCGTTGCGGGCCCGGGCGCGGGGGAAAAACTGTTTTTT. Its coded protein is CSVAGPGAGEKLFF. The rearrangement combines TRBV29-1 with TRBJ1-4; no D segment can be confidently identified. In the germline V gene, CDR1 corresponds to SQVTM and CDR2 to ANQGSEA. The CDR3 goes from the cysteine to the phenylalanine over 14 residues. Just CDR3 DNA is preserved here, 42 bases in frame from base 1. Relative to germline, V is 4 bases shorter and J is 8 bases shorter, with 17 bases between their ends.